The 15 T cell receptor beta chains presented below share a single source sample, sequenced in a study of T-cell reconstitution after alpha-beta-depleted transplantation in children. Unique molecular identifiers were used in preparing the TCRbeta library. TCRdb re-derived calls from the PCR reads in MiXCR, one entry per CDR3 protein. Counted here are roughly 220,000 distinct CDR3 sequences, 9.7% occurring once; the ten biggest clones make up approximately 5%. The sequences come from PBMCs from the stem cell graft donor, collected from the stem cell graft. These receptors were taken from a human donor who donated a stem cell graft to a child with SCID.

This clonotype was picked up many times. The chain carries TRBV5-1 and TRBJ2-7, with TRBD2 matching 11 bases. The J segment lost 6 bases and the V segment lost 1 base, leaving 3 bases of the junction unmatched. Per the germline V gene, CDR1 is SGHRS and CDR2 is YFSETQ. The CDR3 has 14 amino acids. CDR3 region: CASSLRLAGGEQYF. The CDR3 nucleotides are TGCGCCAGCAGCTTGCGTCTAGCGGGGGGCGAGCAGTACTTC.

This clonotype was recorded many times. This chain joins TRBV7-9 and TRBJ1-4, with 8 bases lining up with TRBD1. Germline CDR1 SEHNR, CDR2 FQNEAQ (reference sequence). The CDR3 runs 16 residues. After removal of 4 bases from V and 7 bases from J, the junction contained 11 bases not matched to a gene. The CDR3 region has the DNA TGTGCCAGCAGCTCCCCGTTGGACAGGGTTAGTGAAAAACTGTTTTTT. Translating it yields CASSSPLDRVSEKLFF. The variable domain in full, completed from reference TRBV7-9 and TRBJ1-4, reads DTGVSQNPRHKITKRGQNVTFRCDPISEHNRLYWYRQTLGQGPEFLTYFQNEAQLEKSRLLSDRFSAERPKGSFSTLEIQRTEQGDSAMYLCASSSPLDRVSEKLFFGSGTQLSVL.

This clonotype was found a few times. The chain employs TRBV19 and TRBJ1-2; D gene ambiguous. The germline CDR1 and CDR2 sequences are LNHDA and SQIVND (reference sequence). This CDR3 region has 15 residues. Deletions cut 6 bases from V and 0 bases from J, with 14 bases between. The CDR3 DNA reads TGTGCCAGTAGAACCTTACTCTCGTCTAACTATGGCTACACCTTC. It yields the protein CASRTLLSSNYGYTF.

This clonotype was detected ten times or more. The J gene is TRBJ2-3, the V gene TRBV27; D might be TRBD1 or TRBD2, each matching 5 bases. This CDR3 is 13 amino acids long. Trimming pared 7 bases from V and 13 bases from J, leaving 21 bases between. Germline CDR1 and CDR2: MNHEY and SMNVEV (reference sequence). CDR3 residues: CASTWGTRGAEYF. The CDR3 nucleotides are TGTGCCAGCACCTGGGGGACCCGGGGTGCGGAGTATTTT.

This clonotype showed up many times. This rearrangement joins TRBV7-2 to TRBJ1-6; a possible D gene is TRBD1 (5 bases). The CDR3 length is 15 residues. From germline, CDR1 is SGHTA and CDR2 FQGNSA. V was cut by 0 bases and J by 5 bases, with 8 bases left in between. The CDR3 coding sequence is TGTGCCAGCAGCTTAGCAGGGGCTAATAATTCACCCCTCCACTTT. This codes for CASSLAGANNSPLHF.

In this sample, this clonotype turned up many times. The chain couples TRBV12-3 or TRBV12-4 to TRBJ2-1, with D perhaps TRBD1 (6 bases). This CDR3 contains 14 residues. The V gene lost 2 bases and the J gene lost 9 bases, with 14 bases spanning the gap. CDR3 in amino acids: CASSLRTERREQFF. CDR3 coding DNA: TGTGCCAGCAGTTTAAGGACAGAAAGACGTGAGCAGTTCTTC.

This clonotype has ten or more counts. The chain recombines TRBV9 with TRBJ2-7; no clear D. Germline loops: CDR1 SGDLS, CDR2 YYNGEE. The V end lost 0 bases, the J end lost 1 base, and 11 bases lay between the germline ends. This CDR3 has 15 amino acids. The CDR3, as DNA: TGTGCCAGCAGCGTAGGGTTAGGCTCTTCCTACGAGCAGTACTTC. This translates into CASSVGLGSSYEQYF. Full variable domain (outside the CDR3, taken from reference TRBV9 and TRBJ2-7): DSGVTQTPKHLITATGQRVTLRCSPRSGDLSVYWYQQSLDQGLQFLIQYYNGEERAKGNILERFSAQQFPDLHSELNLSSLELGDSALYFCASSVGLGSSYEQYFGPGTRLTVT.

This CDR3 reads CASSLGAARGPLYEQYF. The CDR3 DNA follows: TGTGCCAGCAGTTTGGGAGCGGCCAGGGGGCCCCTCTACGAGCAGTACTTC. The chain combines TRBV12-3 or TRBV12-4 with TRBJ2-7; TRBD1 matches at 8 bases. The junction had 13 bases not matched to a gene; V was cut back by 3 bases and J by 3 bases. This CDR3 comprises 17 residues.

Ten or more counts support this clonotype. The chain couples TRBV5-1 to TRBJ1-5; 9 nucleotides match TRBD1. This CDR3 contains 16 residues. Trimming at V came to 0 bases and at J to 4 bases, leaving 5 bases not matched to a gene. Germline CDR1 SGHRS, CDR2 YFSETQ. The CDR3: CASSLDPGQGNQPQHF. The CDR3 nucleotides read TGCGCCAGCAGCTTGGATCCGGGACAGGGAAATCAGCCCCAGCATTTT.

This clonotype was detected many times. This chain links TRBV20-1 with TRBJ1-1, with D perhaps TRBD1 (5 bases). The CDR3 has 14 amino acids. Looked up from germline, CDR1 is DFQATT and CDR2 is SNEGSKA (reference sequence). Trimming cost V 2 bases and J 3 bases, with 13 bases left between them. CDR3 sequence reads: CSARLYRTHTEAFF. The CDR3, as DNA: TGCAGTGCTAGATTATACAGGACCCACACTGAAGCTTTCTTT.

The table lists this clonotype with many counts. The V gene is TRBV28, the J gene TRBJ2-7; TRBD2 matches 10 bases. The junction had 4 bases not matched to a gene; V was cut back by 3 bases and J by 5 bases. CDR3 length: 14 amino acids. From germline, CDR1 is MDHEN and CDR2 SYDVKM. In DNA form, the CDR3 reads TGTGCCAGCAGTTTCAGCGGGGGGGATAACGAGCAGTACTTC. Its translation is CASSFSGGDNEQYF.

This clonotype was observed a handful of times. The chain combines TRBV10-3 with TRBJ2-3; 7 bases are shared with TRBD2. Germline V gene sequence: CDR1 ENHRY, CDR2 SYGVKD. This CDR3 is 15 amino acids long. With 2 bases clipped from V and 6 bases from J, the junction kept 8 bases outside the gene matches. In nucleotides, the CDR3 is TGTGCCATCAGTGAGCAGGCGGGGGTGGGGGATACGCAGTATTTT. Residues: CAISEQAGVGDTQYF.

This clonotype was detected ten times or more. The chain couples TRBV5-1 to TRBJ1-2; D gene ambiguous. V lost 3 bases, J lost 8 bases, and 26 bases lay in between. The germline CDR1 and CDR2 sequences are SGHRS and YFSETQ. The CDR3 has 17 residues. Written as DNA, the CDR3 is TGCGCCAGCAGCTCCCGAACTCTTTCGGTCCCTCACGGGGGCTACACCTTC. It yields the protein CASSSRTLSVPHGGYTF.

This clonotype was counted ten times or more. V and J are TRBV12-3 or TRBV12-4 and TRBJ1-6; 8 nucleotides line up with TRBD1. V lost 5 bases, J lost 6 bases, and 6 bases stayed unmatched. This CDR3 region has 15 residues. The CDR3 region has the DNA TGTGCCAGCAGTGGGGACAGGTCGGCTAATTCACCCCTCCACTTT. This translates into CASSGDRSANSPLHF.

This clonotype appeared many times. The chain combines TRBV27 with TRBJ2-6, with 10 nucleotides matching TRBD1. The CDR3 totals 17 residues. The V gene end was trimmed by 7 bases and the J gene end by 1 base; junction bases not matched to a gene: 7. Germline CDR1 and CDR2: MNHEY and SMNVEV (reference sequence). For the CDR3, the DNA is TGTGCCAGCACCCGGGACAGGGGCGATTCTGGGGCCAACGTCCTGACTTTC. Its protein is CASTRDRGDSGANVLTF.